This T cell receptor (beta chain) was profiled in a study of Ad26.COV2.S vaccination and SARS-CoV-2 variants. Specified treatment: over 15 received Ad26.COV2.S at low or high dose, single or two shots; roughly five received placebo; per-sample allocation not given. Each sample was drawn 63 days after the first injection (of vaccine or placebo). In Boston, an adult donor aged 18-55 years took part. Clones were read by immunoSEQ multiplex PCR, and TCRdb kept only the in-frame ones, dropping some. The sample consists of 350,000 to 450,000 clones, about 91% of them appearing once. This CDR3 is built from 14 residues. Germline CDR1 reads SGHVS; CDR2 reads FQNEAQ. V was pared by 1 base and J by 6 bases, with 0 bases of the junction left unmatched. This clone came up a few times. What it binds is not known. Other DNA sequences in this sample translate to the same CDR3. Study-wide findings and caveats: Total T cell responses, in the TCR breadth and depth analyses, may have been underestimated. Higher spike-specific TCR breadth was found in vaccine recipients than in placebo recipients. Substantial breadth in spike-specific CD8+ and CD4+ T cell responses was reportedly seen after vaccination.

The specimen comprised peripheral blood, sampled in a trial of Ad26.COV2.S vaccine versus placebo. The V and J genes are TRBV7-8 and TRBJ2-7; 13 nucleotides line up with TRBD2. This clonotype was sampled from a person between 18 and 60 years old who received the Ad26.COV2.S COVID-19 vaccine or a placebo. The CDR3 is CASSLGTSGSEQYF. The DNA for the CDR3 is TGTGCCAGCAGCTTAGGGACTAGCGGGAGCGAGCAGTACTTC.